The source of this T cell receptor (beta chain) is a study of T cells of healthy individuals. The trim removed 5 bases at V and 5 bases at J, leaving 9 bases unmatched. Germline assignment: CDR1 MNHEY and CDR2 SMNVEV (reference sequence). This CDR3 region has 15 residues. TCRdb re-called the 5' RACE reads through MiXCR, storing one row per CDR3 protein. The sample contains fewer than 70,000 distinct CDR3 sequences, under 15% of which appear only once. The clonotype originates from a human donor in good health. The chain has TRBV27 and TRBJ1-1, with TRBD1 matching over 9 bases. The DNA for the CDR3 is TGTGCCAGCAGTCCGACAGGGGGAAAAAGGACTGAAGCTTTCTTT. Translation: CASSPTGGKRTEAFF.